The 18 T cell receptor beta chains reported below all come from one sample, sequenced in a study of graft-versus-host responses after intestinal transplantation. No cognate antigen is known for these TCRs. Generated by immunoSEQ multiplex PCR, the TCRdb table keeps only in-frame clones and is missing some. This table holds almost 40,000 clones, nearly 95% found once. This specimen consisted of unstimulated CD8+ T cells sorted from spleen or lymph node cells, obtained before transplant. The source is a human donor who was the organ donor for an intestinal transplant.

The rearrangement uses TRBV27 and TRBJ2-7; 7 bases fit TRBD2. J was trimmed by 6 bases and V by 5 bases; bases with no gene match: 13. CDR3 length equals 15 residues. The V gene's germline CDR1 is MNHEY and CDR2 SMNVEV (reference sequence). The chain's CDR3 is CASSAGREVIGEQYF. The CDR3 bases are TGTGCCAGCAGTGCAGGACGGGAGGTGATTGGCGAGCAGTACTTC.

The chain has TRBV25-1 and TRBJ2-2; TRBD2 agrees at 11 bases. This CDR3 region has 14 residues. Unmatched junction bases numbered 2, after V lost 6 bases and J lost 5 bases. Looked up from germline, CDR1 is MGHDK and CDR2 is SYGVNS. The CDR3 region has the DNA TGTGCCAGCAGGGGACTAGCGGAAACCGGGGAGCTGTTTTTT. Its protein is CASRGLAETGELFF. The variable domain in full, with the rest retrieved from reference TRBV25-1 and TRBJ2-2, is EADIYQTPRYLVIGTGKKITLECSQTMGHDKMYWYQQDPGMELHLIHYSYGVNSTEKGDLSSESTVSRIRTEHFPLTLESARPSHTSQYLCASRGLAETGELFFGEGSRLTVL.

This rearrangement joins TRBV5-1 to TRBJ2-5, with TRBD2 matching 7 bases. The germline CDR1 and CDR2 sequences are SGHRS and YFSETQ. This CDR3 comprises 14 residues. With 2 bases clipped from V and 4 bases from J, the junction kept 5 bases outside the gene matches. CDR3: CASSLYSGGETQYF. In DNA form, the CDR3 reads TGCGCCAGCAGCTTATACTCGGGGGGAGAGACCCAGTACTTC.

This chain links TRBV6-1 with TRBJ1-2; D may be TRBD1 (5 bases). The CDR3 sequence is 13 residues long. Trimming left V 4 bases short and J 1 base short, with 7 bases between. Germline assignment: CDR1 MNHNS and CDR2 SASEGT. CDR3 nucleotide sequence: TGTGCCAGCAGTGGGGACGGTAACTATGGCTACACCTTC. It translates to CASSGDGNYGYTF.

This rearrangement joins TRBV6-6 to TRBJ2-2; perhaps TRBD1 as D (6 bases). The CDR3 runs 15 residues. Trimming stripped 2 bases from V and 1 base from J, with 8 bases between. CDR1 is MNHNY, CDR2 SVGAGI, per germline (reference sequence). CDR3 protein: CASSYTGMNTGELFF. DNA of the CDR3: TGTGCCAGCAGTTACACAGGGATGAACACCGGGGAGCTGTTTTTT.

The genes are TRBV4-3 and TRBJ1-1, with TRBD1 matching over 7 bases. Unmatched junction bases numbered 7, after V lost 1 base and J lost 11 bases. The CDR3 runs 13 residues. Looked up from germline, CDR1 is LGHNA and CDR2 is YSLEER. CDR3 residues: CASSQARGLGAFF. CDR3 bases: TGCGCCAGCAGCCAAGCAAGGGGGCTTGGGGCTTTCTTT.

The chain joins TRBV28 to TRBJ2-3; 7 bases line up with TRBD2. V dropped 7 bases and J dropped 8; count of bases not matched to a gene: 9. There are 13 residues in the CDR3. Germline V gene lookup returns CDR1 MDHEN and CDR2 SYDVKM. DNA for the CDR3: TGTGCCAGCACCCTTCCCCCGGGAGGTACGCAGTATTTT. It translates to CASTLPPGGTQYF.

This chain's CDR3 is CSVRGYPGHRGTDTQYF. The CDR3 nucleotides read TGCAGCGTTCGAGGGTATCCAGGGCACAGGGGCACAGATACGCAGTATTTT. The chain has TRBV29-1 and TRBJ2-3; tentatively, D is TRBD1 (6 bases). Germline-derived CDR1 and CDR2 are SQVTM and ANQGSEA. The CDR3 runs 17 residues. V was trimmed by 5 bases and J by 1 base, leaving 22 bases between them.

The chain combines TRBV6-5 with TRBJ1-2, with a tentative D call TRBD1 (6 bases). Between the trimmed V and J ends, which lost 0 bases and 8 bases, there was a span of 13 bases. The CDR3 runs 14 residues. In germline, CDR1 is MNHEY, CDR2 SVGAGI. The CDR3 reads CASSYSISGEGYTF. For the CDR3, the DNA is TGTGCCAGCAGTTACTCGATTTCAGGGGAGGGCTACACCTTC.

The rearrangement uses TRBV6-5 and TRBJ2-7, with D perhaps matching TRBD2 (7 bases). Germline values: CDR1 MNHEY, CDR2 SVGAGI. V lost 5 bases and J lost 0, with 14 bases in between. This CDR3 comprises 15 residues. CDR3 loop: CASSGGGVPSYEQYF. The CDR3 DNA is TGTGCCAGCAGTGGAGGGGGGGTCCCCTCCTACGAGCAGTACTTC.

This clone has a single count. This chain uses TRBV6-5 with TRBJ1-2, with D possibly matching TRBD1 (6 bases). CDR3 length equals 14 residues. V was clipped by 4 bases and J by 2 bases, with 11 bases between them. Looked up from germline, CDR1 is MNHEY and CDR2 is SVGAGI. The CDR3 region is CASSLIGQNYGYTF. CDR3 nucleotide sequence: TGTGCCAGCAGTTTAATTGGACAGAACTATGGCTACACCTTC.

The chain is built from TRBV19 and TRBJ1-1; tentatively, D is TRBD1 (6 bases). Germline V lookup: CDR1 LNHDA, CDR2 SQIVND (reference sequence). The CDR3 runs 15 residues. With 5 bases removed from V and 3 bases from J, the gap between germline ends came to 16 bases. In DNA, the CDR3 is TGTGCCAGTAGTTCAATGGGGGGCTCGTACACTGAAGCTTTCTTT. Amino acids: CASSSMGGSYTEAFF.

The genes are TRBV6-5 and TRBJ2-7; D remains ambiguous. CDR1 is MNHEY and CDR2 is SVGAGI in the germline V gene. The CDR3 length is 12 residues. V dropped 10 bases and J dropped 3 bases, with 13 bases sitting between them. The CDR3 loop is CATVDGGYEQYF. The DNA for the CDR3 is TGTGCCACGGTGGACGGTGGCTACGAGCAGTACTTC.

V is TRBV4-3 and J is TRBJ2-7; 9 bases fit TRBD2. The CDR3 length is 15 residues. CDR1 and CDR2 (germline): LGHNA, YSLEER. V lost 0 bases, J lost 4 bases, and 4 bases stayed unmatched. The CDR3 is CASSQDRTSGYEQYF. The CDR3, as DNA: TGCGCCAGCAGCCAAGATCGTACTAGCGGGTACGAGCAGTACTTC.

The gene calls are TRBV29-1 and TRBJ1-2, with TRBD1 matching over 8 bases. The junction had 9 bases not matched to a gene; V was cut back by 5 bases and J by 7 bases. CDR1 and CDR2 (germline): SQVTM, ANQGSEA. The CDR3 runs to 13 residues. CDR3 protein: CSVFGRGRGGYTF. For the CDR3, the DNA is TGCAGCGTTTTTGGCAGGGGGCGCGGTGGCTACACCTTC.

Here the CDR3 DNA reads TGTGCCAGCAGCCTAGACTTCGGGGGGGCCCCAGATACGCAGTATTTT. Encoded protein: CASSLDFGGAPDTQYF. V is TRBV7-2 and J is TRBJ2-3; 8 bases fit TRBD2. Germline values: CDR1 SGHTA, CDR2 FQGNSA. With V trimmed by 5 bases and J by 4 bases, 11 bases remained unmatched. The CDR3 covers 16 residues.

The chain is built from TRBV5-6 and TRBJ1-1, with a tentative D call TRBD1 (5 bases). V lost 3 bases and J lost 2, with 17 bases in between. This CDR3 region has 16 residues. CDR1 is SGHDT and CDR2 is YYEEEE in the germline V gene. DNA of the CDR3: TGTGCCAGCAGCTATATGTTGTCCGGGGCTAACACTGAAGCTTTCTTT. This sequence encodes CASSYMLSGANTEAFF.

This clone was recorded once. The chain combines TRBV5-6 with TRBJ1-1; D possibly corresponds to TRBD1 (5 bases). V dropped 0 bases and J dropped 2 bases, with 11 bases sitting between them. CDR1 is SGHDT, CDR2 YYEEEE, per germline. The CDR3 has 15 residues. CDR3 coding DNA: TGTGCCAGCAGCTTGGCTGGGGGAAGAAACACTGAAGCTTTCTTT. It codes for CASSLAGGRNTEAFF.